The 7 T cell receptor beta chains in this list originate from one sample, sequenced in a study of Ad26.COV2.S vaccination and SARS-CoV-2 variants. Method: immunoSEQ multiplex PCR; TCRdb's copy keeps in-frame clones and lacks some. Seen here are roughly 420,000 clones, roughly 90% observed once, and the top ten hold 3.6%. Treatment here: some 20 received Ad26.COV2.S at low or high dose, single or two shots; about 5 received placebo; per-sample allocation not given. Specimens were obtained on day 63 following the first vaccine or placebo injection. The source was peripheral blood, collected in a trial of Ad26.COV2.S vaccine versus placebo. These receptors were obtained from a person aged 18-65 years who received the Ad26.COV2.S COVID-19 vaccine or a placebo.

The chain is built from TRBV28 and TRBJ1-2; 7 nucleotides align to TRBD1. Trimming at V came to 5 bases and at J to 7 bases, leaving 10 bases not matched to a gene. Germline V gives CDR1 MDHEN, CDR2 SYDVKM. This CDR3 comprises 14 residues. The CDR3 coding sequence is TGTGCCAGCAGTCAACCCGACAGGGCGGGTGGCTACACCTTC. Translating it yields CASSQPDRAGGYTF.

The chain links TRBV28 to TRBJ1-6; 7 nucleotides align to TRBD1. This CDR3 contains 16 residues. Trimming at V came to 7 bases and at J to 0 bases, leaving 6 bases not matched to a gene. Per germline, CDR1 MDHEN and CDR2 SYDVKM. CDR3 nucleotides: TGTGCCAGCACGGGACAGACGAGCTCCTATAATTCACCCCTCCACTTT. As protein: CASTGQTSSYNSPLHF.

The chain recombines TRBV18 with TRBJ2-7; D is possibly TRBD1 (6 bases). The germline CDR1 and CDR2 sequences are KGHSH and LQKENI. This CDR3 region has 14 residues. The V end lost 3 bases, the J end lost 10 bases, and 19 bases lay between the germline ends. CDR3 nucleotide sequence: TGTGCCAGCTCACCCACCGGGACAAACCTCAACCAGTACTTC. Its protein product is CASSPTGTNLNQYF.

The chain joins TRBV6-5 to TRBJ1-5, with D unresolved. There are 13 residues in the CDR3. Trimming pared 6 bases from V and 0 bases from J, leaving 6 bases between. CDR1 and CDR2 (germline): MNHEY, SVGAGI. This chain's CDR3 is CASRQNSNQPQHF. The CDR3 nucleotides read TGTGCCAGCAGACAGAATAGCAATCAGCCCCAGCATTTT.

This chain connects TRBV15 to TRBJ2-3; D gene unclear. The CDR3 is made up of 15 amino acids. CDR1 and CDR2 (germline): LNHNV, YYDKDF (reference sequence). The V end was cut by 3 bases, the J end by 0 bases, with 10 bases between. The CDR3 DNA is TGTGCCACCAGCAGGGATCGGAAGAGCACAGATACGCAGTATTTT. Translated, it gives CATSRDRKSTDTQYF.

This clone was observed a single time. The V gene is TRBV5-1, the J gene TRBJ2-3, with TRBD2 matching over 16 bases. Germline V gene data show CDR1 as SGHRS and CDR2 as YFSETQ. V lost 5 bases and J lost 2; bases outside the gene matches: 8. CDR3 length equals 18 residues. For the CDR3, the DNA is TGCGCCAGCAGTCAGGGACTAGCGGGGGGGCTAGTCACAGATACGCAGTATTTT. Translating it yields CASSQGLAGGLVTDTQYF.

V and J are TRBV27 and TRBJ2-5, with unresolved D. This CDR3 is built from 15 residues. V shed 1 base and J shed 0 bases, with 9 bases lying between them. Germline values: CDR1 MNHEY, CDR2 SMNVEV (reference sequence). CDR3 bases: TGTGCCAGCAGTTTATTTGGCCGGGACCAAGAGACCCAGTACTTC. It is translated as CASSLFGRDQETQYF.